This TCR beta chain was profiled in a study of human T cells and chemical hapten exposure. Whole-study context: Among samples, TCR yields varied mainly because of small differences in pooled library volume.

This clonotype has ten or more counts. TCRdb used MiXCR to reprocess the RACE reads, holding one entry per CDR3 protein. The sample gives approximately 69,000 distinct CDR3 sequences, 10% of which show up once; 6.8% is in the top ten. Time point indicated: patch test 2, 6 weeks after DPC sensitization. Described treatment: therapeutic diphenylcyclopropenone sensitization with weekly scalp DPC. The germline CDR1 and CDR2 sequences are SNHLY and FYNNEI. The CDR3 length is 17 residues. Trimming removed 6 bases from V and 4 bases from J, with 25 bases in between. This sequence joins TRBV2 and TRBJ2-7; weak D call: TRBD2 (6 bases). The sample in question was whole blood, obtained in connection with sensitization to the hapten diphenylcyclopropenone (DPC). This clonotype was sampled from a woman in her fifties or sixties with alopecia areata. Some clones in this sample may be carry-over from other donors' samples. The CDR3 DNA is TGTGCCAGCAGCACTCCGGAGGTGCGGGGCAGACAATACGAGCAGTACTTC. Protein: CASSTPEVRGRQYEQYF.